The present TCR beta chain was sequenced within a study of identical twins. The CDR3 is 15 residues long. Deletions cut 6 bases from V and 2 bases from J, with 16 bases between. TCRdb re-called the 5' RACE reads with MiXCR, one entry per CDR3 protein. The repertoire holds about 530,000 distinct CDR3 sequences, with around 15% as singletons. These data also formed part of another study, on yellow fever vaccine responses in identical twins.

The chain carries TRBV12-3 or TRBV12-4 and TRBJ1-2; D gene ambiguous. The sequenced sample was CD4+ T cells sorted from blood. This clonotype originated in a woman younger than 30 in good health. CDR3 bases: TGTGCCAGCAGCTCCCGCCGCGACACCAACTATGGCTACACCTTC. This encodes CASSSRRDTNYGYTF.